The 10 T cell receptor beta chains in this list originate from one sample, sequenced in a study of control samples from healthy donors and cancer patients. Assay: immunoSEQ multiplex PCR; the TCRdb copy retains only in-frame clones and omits some. The sample lists 400,000 to 500,000 clones, 75% to 95% occurring once. The sample taken for sequencing was PBMCs. The receptors originated from a man aged 40-49 years with head and neck cancer.

V usage is TRBV29-1 and J usage is TRBJ2-5; D is unresolved. V dropped 7 bases and J dropped 1 base, with 10 bases sitting between them. The CDR3 has 12 residues. CDR1 is SQVTM and CDR2 is ANQGSEA in the germline V gene. The CDR3 protein is CSARGSQETQYF. CDR3 DNA sequence: TGCAGCGCCCGAGGCAGCCAAGAGACCCAGTACTTC.

V gene TRBV5-4 combines with J gene TRBJ2-5; perhaps TRBD1 as D (5 bases). The CDR3 is 13 amino acids. V dropped 4 bases and J dropped 1 base, with 8 bases sitting between them. The V gene's germline CDR1 is SGHNT and CDR2 YYREEE (reference sequence). CDR3 nucleotide sequence: TGTGCCAGCAGCCGACAGATCCAAGAGACCCAGTACTTC. Translating gives CASSRQIQETQYF.

With respect to this clone: Other DNA sequences in the same sample also yield this CDR3. The V call is TRBV5-1, the J call TRBJ2-5; unclear D gene. CDR1 and CDR2 (germline): SGHRS, YFSETQ. The CDR3 runs 12 residues. The V and J ends lost 1 base and 0 bases respectively, with 1 base between them. This CDR3 reads CASSLNQETQYF. The CDR3 nucleotides are TGCGCCAGCAGCTTGAACCAAGAGACCCAGTACTTC.

The chain links TRBV11-2 to TRBJ2-1; TRBD1 matches at 7 bases. Germline CDR1 reads SGHAT; CDR2 reads FQNNGV. V gave up 3 bases and J gave up 4 bases; unmatched junction bases: 0. The CDR3 spans 13 residues. The CDR3 protein is CASSLGQYNEQFF. DNA of the CDR3: TGTGCCAGCAGCTTGGGACAGTACAATGAGCAGTTCTTC.

For this clone: One end of the junction does not line up with germline, which may come from a read error. The chain employs TRBV28 and TRBJ2-4; 9 positions match TRBD1. Germline V CDR1 and CDR2: MDHEN, SYDVKM. The CDR3 contains 12 residues. The CDR3: CASSPPRGQGPF. The CDR3 DNA is TGTGCCAGCAGTCCCCCGCGGGGACAGGGTCCCTTC.

This clone has only one observation. The rearrangement joins TRBV19 to TRBJ1-2; perhaps TRBD1 as D (6 bases). This CDR3 is built from 13 residues. V lost 7 bases, J lost 8 bases, and 17 bases lay in between. Germline V gene sequence: CDR1 LNHDA, CDR2 SQIVND (reference sequence). This CDR3 reads CASMGTGLQGYTF. The CDR3 coding sequence is TGTGCCAGTATGGGAACAGGGTTACAGGGCTACACCTTC.

The chain couples TRBV5-4 to TRBJ2-5, with TRBD2 matching 8 bases. V trimming: 0 bases; J trimming: 4 bases; junction bases outside the gene matches: 5. The V gene's germline CDR1 is SGHNT and CDR2 YYREEE (reference sequence). CDR3 length equals 15 residues. DNA of the CDR3: TGTGCCAGCAGCTTGGAGGGCCTAGCGGGAGAGACCCAGTACTTC. Its translation: CASSLEGLAGETQYF.

V is TRBV5-1 and J is TRBJ2-3; possibly TRBD2 for D (6 bases). V was trimmed by 1 base and J by 6 bases, leaving 9 bases between them. This CDR3 comprises 13 residues. Per germline, CDR1 SGHRS and CDR2 YFSETQ. CDR3 nucleotides: TGCGCCAGCAGCTTGTTTGGGGGGGATACGCAGTATTTT. Its protein product is CASSLFGGDTQYF.

V and J are TRBV15 and TRBJ2-2; no definite D call. In germline, CDR1 is LNHNV, CDR2 YYDKDF (reference sequence). The CDR3 covers 14 residues. V dropped 3 bases and J dropped 5 bases, with 10 bases sitting between them. The CDR3 spells CATSSVRSTGELFF. The CDR3 DNA follows: TGTGCCACCAGCAGCGTACGGAGTACCGGGGAGCTGTTTTTT.

In DNA form, the CDR3 reads TGCAGTGCTAGTGGACTAGCGGGAACGGGCGATGAGCAGTTCTTC. Encoded protein: CSASGLAGTGDEQFF. The chain is built from TRBV20-1 and TRBJ2-1; 12 nucleotides align to TRBD2. Germline loops: CDR1 DFQATT, CDR2 SNEGSKA (reference sequence). J gave up 8 bases and V 3 bases, and 8 bases lay outside the gene matches. This CDR3 is 15 amino acids long.